A selection of T cell receptor beta chains follows, all from one sample in a study of blood T cell repertoires in COVID-19. Libraries were prepared by immunoSEQ multiplex PCR; TCRdb keeps only in-frame clonotypes and omits some of them. The sample includes 250,000 to 350,000 clones, 70% to 90% seen only once; the top ten take approximately 5.3%. The source material was PBMCs or T cells enriched from blood (not recorded which). These receptors originate from a woman in her 30s who had recovered from COVID-19. Each CDR3 is given with its conserved first and last residue. D genes are given only for firm matches. Some rows mark clone size as missing; the rest say once, few, many or name a class of expanded clone.

V gene	clone size	J gene	CDR3 length	D gene	CDR3 protein	CDR3 DNA
TRBV19	NA	TRBJ1-4	17	TRBD1	CASSTLRSGTGDEKLFF	TGTGCCAGTAGTACACTAAGATCCGGGACAGGGGATGAAAAACTGTTTTTT
TRBV6-5	NA	TRBJ2-3	15	TRBD2	CASRLAGGRTDTQYF	TGTGCCAGCAGACTAGCGGGGGGGCGGACAGATACGCAGTATTTT
TRBV7-3	NA	TRBJ1-6	14	NA	CASSLAEGRTPLHF	TGTGCCAGCAGCTTAGCGGAGGGAAGGACACCCCTCCACTTT
TRBV20-1	once	TRBJ2-5	18	TRBD2	CSASLEPFGGGIQETQYF	TGCAGTGCCAGTTTGGAACCTTTTGGCGGGGGGATCCAAGAGACCCAGTACTTC
TRBV19	NA	TRBJ1-1	16	NA	CASSTPVRWTNTEAFF	TGTGCCAGTAGTACCCCTGTAAGATGGACTAACACTGAAGCTTTCTTT
TRBV25-1	NA	TRBJ2-7	13	NA	CASSEGGSYEQYF	TGTGCCAGCAGTGAAGGGGGGTCCTACGAGCAGTACTTC
TRBV6-2/TRBV6-3	NA	TRBJ1-5	13	NA	CASSYPGYQPQHF	TGTGCCAGCAGTTACCCAGGATATCAGCCCCAGCATTTT
TRBV5-8	once	TRBJ1-5	13	NA	CASSRGLNQPQHF	TGTGCCAGCAGCCGGGGACTCAATCAGCCCCAGCATTTT
TRBV6-6	few	TRBJ2-3	19	TRBD2	CASSQGTSGGSRPTDTQYF	TGTGCCAGCAGTCAGGGGACTAGCGGGGGGAGTAGGCCCACAGATACGCAGTATTTT
TRBV6-5	NA	TRBJ1-1	14	NA	CASSYRVQNTEAFF	TGTGCCAGCAGTTACCGGGTCCAGAACACTGAAGCTTTCTTT
TRBV4-1	NA	TRBJ2-2	16	TRBD2	CASSPRSGGGPGELFF	TGCGCCAGCAGCCCACGGTCCGGGGGGGGCCCCGGGGAGCTGTTTTTT
TRBV28	once	TRBJ1-2	13	NA	CAAGGARDYGYTF	TGTGCCGCCGGGGGGGCGCGTGACTATGGCTACACCTTC
TRBV4-1	NA	TRBJ2-1	15	NA	CASSQVLGPYNEQFF	TGCGCCAGCAGCCAAGTTTTGGGCCCGTACAATGAGCAGTTCTTC
TRBV19	NA	TRBJ1-1	14	NA	CASSGQGFGTEAFF	TGTGCCAGTAGTGGGCAGGGGTTCGGCACTGAAGCTTTCTTT
TRBV24-1	NA	TRBJ1-5	17	TRBD1	CATSDAGTGGGNQPQHF	TGTGCCACCAGTGATGCCGGGACAGGGGGCGGCAATCAGCCCCAGCATTTT
TRBV7-9	NA	TRBJ1-3	17	TRBD1	CASSRNRGGRSGNTIYF	TGTGCCAGCAGCCGTAACAGGGGCGGCCGCTCTGGAAACACCATATATTTT
TRBV28	once	TRBJ1-1	15	NA	CASSLYPGQNTEAFF	TGTGCCAGCAGTTTATACCCGGGACAGAACACTGAAGCTTTCTTT
TRBV24-1	NA	TRBJ2-2	15	NA	CATSDPGENTGELFF	TGTGCCACCAGTGACCCCGGAGAGAACACCGGGGAGCTGTTTTTT